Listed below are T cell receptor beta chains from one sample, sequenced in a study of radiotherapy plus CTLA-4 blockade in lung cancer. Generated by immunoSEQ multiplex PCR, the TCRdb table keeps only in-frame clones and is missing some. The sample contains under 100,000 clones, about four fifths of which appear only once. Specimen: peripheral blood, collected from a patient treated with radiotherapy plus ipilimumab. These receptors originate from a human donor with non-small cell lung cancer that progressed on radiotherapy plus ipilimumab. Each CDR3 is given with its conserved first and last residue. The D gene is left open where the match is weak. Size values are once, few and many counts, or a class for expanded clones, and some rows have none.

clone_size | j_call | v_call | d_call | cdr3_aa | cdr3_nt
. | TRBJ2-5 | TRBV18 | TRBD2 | CASSRTSGMGTETQYF | TGTGCCAGCAGCCGGACTAGCGGGATGGGGACGGAGACCCAGTACTTC
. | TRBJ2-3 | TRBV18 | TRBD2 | CASSPRASGGTDTQYF | TGTGCCAGCTCACCACGGGCTAGCGGGGGAACAGATACGCAGTATTTT
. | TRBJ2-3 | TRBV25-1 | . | CASSDPLADTQYF | TGTGCCAGCAGTGACCCACTGGCAGATACGCAGTATTTT
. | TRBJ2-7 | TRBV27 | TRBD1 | CASSLGQPYEQYF | TGTGCCAGCAGTTTGGGACAGCCCTACGAGCAGTACTTC
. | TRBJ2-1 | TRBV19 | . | CASSIGVRLLEQFF | TGTGCCAGTAGTATAGGCGTTAGGCTTCTTGAGCAGTTCTTC
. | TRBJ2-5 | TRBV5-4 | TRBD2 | CASSSSGLAGRVETQYF | TGTGCCAGCAGCTCCTCGGGACTAGCGGGGAGGGTAGAGACCCAGTACTTC
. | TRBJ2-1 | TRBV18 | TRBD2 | CASSLGTSGNVEQFF | TGTGCCAGCTCACTAGGGACTAGCGGGAATGTTGAGCAGTTCTTC
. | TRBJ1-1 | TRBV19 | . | CASRPGIHSLAEAFF | TGTGCCAGTAGGCCGGGTATCCACAGCTTAGCTGAAGCTTTCTTT
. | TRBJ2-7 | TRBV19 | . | CASSIMGRDYEQYF | TGTGCCAGTAGTATTATGGGCCGGGACTACGAGCAGTACTTC
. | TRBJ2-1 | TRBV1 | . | CTSNTGDNEQFF | TGCACCAGCAACACAGGGGACAATGAGCAGTTCTTC
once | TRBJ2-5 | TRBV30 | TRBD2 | CAWSSGGLAGRETQYF | TGTGCCTGGAGTTCCGGGGGACTAGCGGGAAGGGAGACCCAGTACTTC
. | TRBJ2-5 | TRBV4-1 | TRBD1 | CASSQRTGKETQYF | TGCGCCAGCAGCCAAAGGACAGGAAAAGAGACCCAGTACTTC
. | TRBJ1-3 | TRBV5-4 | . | CASSNAQFSGNTIYF | TGTGCCAGCAGCAACGCGCAATTCTCTGGAAACACCATATATTTT
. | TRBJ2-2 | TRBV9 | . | CASSPWADTGELFF | TGTGCCAGCAGCCCTTGGGCGGACACCGGGGAGCTGTTTTTT
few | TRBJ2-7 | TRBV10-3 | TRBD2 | CAIGLAGGYEQYF | TGTGCCATTGGACTAGCGGGAGGTTACGAGCAGTACTTC
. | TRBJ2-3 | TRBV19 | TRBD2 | CASSARLAGGLKDTQYF | TGTGCCAGTAGTGCCAGACTAGCGGGAGGTCTTAAAGATACGCAGTATTTT
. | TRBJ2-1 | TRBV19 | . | CASSPGSRLHNEQFF | TGTGCCAGTAGTCCCGGGAGCCGCTTACACAATGAGCAGTTCTTC
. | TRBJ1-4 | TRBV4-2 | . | CASSQARGDANEKLFF | TGTGCCAGCAGCCAAGCAAGGGGTGATGCTAATGAAAAACTGTTTTTT
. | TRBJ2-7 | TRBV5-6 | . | CASSSPTVYEQYF | TGTGCCAGCAGCTCCCCAACAGTCTACGAGCAGTACTTC
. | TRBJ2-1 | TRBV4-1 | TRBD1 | CASSPRTGAGVYEQFF | TGCGCCAGCAGCCCGAGGACAGGGGCCGGCGTCTATGAGCAGTTCTTC
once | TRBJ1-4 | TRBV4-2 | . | CASSPPWEEKLFF | TGTGCCAGCAGCCCACCTTGGGAGGAAAAACTGTTTTTT
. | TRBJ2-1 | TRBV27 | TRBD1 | CASRLGQGANYNEQFF | TGTGCCAGCAGGCTGGGACAGGGAGCAAACTACAATGAGCAGTTCTTC
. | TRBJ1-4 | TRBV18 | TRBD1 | CASSPGQERNEKLFF | TGTGCCAGCTCACCAGGACAGGAGAGAAATGAAAAACTGTTTTTT
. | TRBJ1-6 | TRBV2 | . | CASSEGRWPYNSPLHF | TGTGCCAGCAGTGAAGGGCGTTGGCCTTATAATTCACCCCTCCACTTT
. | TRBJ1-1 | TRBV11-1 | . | CASSPRRTNTEAFF | TGTGCCAGCAGCCCCCGGAGGACCAACACTGAAGCTTTCTTT
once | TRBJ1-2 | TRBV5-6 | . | CASSLVGRQTTNYGYTF | TGTGCCAGCAGCTTGGTAGGTAGGCAGACTACTAACTATGGCTACACCTTC
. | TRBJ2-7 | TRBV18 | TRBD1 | CASSTSRGGTGAYEQYF | TGTGCCAGCTCTACATCCCGGGGGGGGACAGGGGCTTACGAGCAGTACTTC
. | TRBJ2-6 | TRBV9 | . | CASSDTHSGADVLTF | TGTGCCAGCAGCGACACGCACTCTGGGGCCGACGTCCTGACTTTC
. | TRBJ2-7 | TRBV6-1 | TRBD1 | CASSEWTGSYEQYF | TGTGCCAGCAGTGAGTGGACAGGGAGCTACGAGCAGTACTTC
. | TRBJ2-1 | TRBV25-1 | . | CASRTPGNEQFF | TGTGCCTCCAGGACTCCTGGGAATGAGCAGTTCTTC
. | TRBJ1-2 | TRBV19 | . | CASSYPAPNYGYTF | TGTGCCAGTAGTTACCCCGCTCCTAACTATGGCTACACCTTC
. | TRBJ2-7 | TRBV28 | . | CASSKGGTYEQYF | TGTGCCAGCAGTAAAGGGGGGACCTACGAGCAGTACTTC
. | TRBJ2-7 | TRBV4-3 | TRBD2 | CASSQGASGNYEQYF | TGCGCCAGCAGCCAAGGTGCGAGCGGGAACTACGAGCAGTACTTC
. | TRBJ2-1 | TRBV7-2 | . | CASSRDWDEQFF | TGTGCCAGCAGCAGGGACTGGGATGAGCAGTTCTTC
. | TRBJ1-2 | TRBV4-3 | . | CASSHPKGGDYGYTF | TGCGCCAGCAGCCATCCAAAGGGGGGAGACTATGGCTACACCTTC
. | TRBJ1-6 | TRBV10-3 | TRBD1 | CAIKVEGTGASPLHF | TGTGCCATCAAGGTAGAGGGGACAGGGGCTTCACCCCTCCACTTT
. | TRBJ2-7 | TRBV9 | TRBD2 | CASSAASGGTHEQYF | TGTGCCAGCAGCGCCGCTAGCGGGGGGACCCACGAGCAGTACTTC
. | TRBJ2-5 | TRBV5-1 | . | CASSLQGKETQYF | TGCGCCAGCAGCTTGCAGGGGAAGGAGACCCAGTACTTC
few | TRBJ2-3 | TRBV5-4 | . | CASSLGGSTDTQYF | TGTGCCAGCAGCTTGGGTGGCAGCACAGATACGCAGTATTTT
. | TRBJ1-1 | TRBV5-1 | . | CASSLEIPNTEAFF | TGCGCCAGCAGCTTAGAAATCCCGAACACTGAAGCTTTCTTT
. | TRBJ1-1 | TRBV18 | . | CASSPPGRASEAFF | TGTGCCAGCTCACCCCCGGGCCGAGCTAGTGAAGCTTTCTTT
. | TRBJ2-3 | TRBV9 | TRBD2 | CASSPLSGGGTDTQYF | TGTGCCAGCAGCCCCCTTAGCGGGGGGGGCACAGATACGCAGTATTTT